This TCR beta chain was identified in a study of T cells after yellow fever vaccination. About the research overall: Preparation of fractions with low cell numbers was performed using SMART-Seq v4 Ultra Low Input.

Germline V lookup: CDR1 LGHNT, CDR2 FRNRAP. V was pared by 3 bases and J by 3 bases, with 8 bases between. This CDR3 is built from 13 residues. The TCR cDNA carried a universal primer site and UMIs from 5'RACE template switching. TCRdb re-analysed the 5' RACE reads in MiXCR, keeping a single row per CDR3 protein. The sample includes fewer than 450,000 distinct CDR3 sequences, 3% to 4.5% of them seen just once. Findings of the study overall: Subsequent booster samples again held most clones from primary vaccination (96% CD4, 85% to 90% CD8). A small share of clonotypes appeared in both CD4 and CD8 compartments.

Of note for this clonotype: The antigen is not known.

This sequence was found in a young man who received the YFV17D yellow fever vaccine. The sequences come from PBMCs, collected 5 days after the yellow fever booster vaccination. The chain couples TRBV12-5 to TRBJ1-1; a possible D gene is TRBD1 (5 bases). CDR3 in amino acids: CASGFGGYTEAFF. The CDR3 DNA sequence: TGTGCTAGTGGTTTTGGGGGTTACACTGAAGCTTTCTTT. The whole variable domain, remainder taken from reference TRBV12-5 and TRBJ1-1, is DARVTQTPRHKVTEMGQEVTMRCQPILGHNTVFWYRQTMMQGLELLAYFRNRAPLDDSGMPKDRFSAEMPDATLATLKIQPSEPRDSAVYFCASGFGGYTEAFFGQGTRLTVV.